The 23 T cell receptor beta chains in this list originate from one sample, sequenced in a study of PD-L1 blockade in urothelial cancer. Sequencing was performed with immunoSEQ multiplex PCR; in TCRdb, only in-frame clones are kept and a portion is missing. Of tens of thousands of clones in the sample, 80% to 90% were seen once. Sequencing was performed on PBMCs, taken around atezolizumab (anti-PD-L1) treatment. All receptors come from a man aged 55 to 70 with urothelial cancer.

The J gene is TRBJ2-3, the V gene TRBV7-2, with 16 bases lining up with TRBD2. J was trimmed by 5 bases and V by 1 base; bases with no gene match: 6. CDR3 size: 18 residues. CDR1 and CDR2 from the germline V gene are SGHTA and FQGNSA. CDR3 region: CASSLGGTSGRALDTQYF. CDR3 coding DNA: TGTGCCAGCAGCTTAGGGGGGACTAGCGGGAGGGCCCTAGATACGCAGTATTTT.

V usage is TRBV9 and J usage is TRBJ2-7, with 8 bases fitting TRBD2. CDR1 and CDR2 (germline): SGDLS, YYNGEE. CDR3 size: 15 residues. J was trimmed by 3 bases and V by 0 bases; bases with no gene match: 5. The CDR3 here is CASSVGWRGVYEQYF. The DNA for the CDR3 is TGTGCCAGCAGCGTAGGGTGGCGGGGGGTCTACGAGCAGTACTTC. Based on the CDR3 plus reference TRBV9 and TRBJ2-7, the full variable domain is DSGVTQTPKHLITATGQRVTLRCSPRSGDLSVYWYQQSLDQGLQFLIQYYNGEERAKGNILERFSAQQFPDLHSELNLSSLELGDSALYFCASSVGWRGVYEQYFGPGTRLTVT.

V and J are TRBV7-2 and TRBJ1-5; 9 nucleotides match TRBD1. V shed 5 bases, J shed 1 base, and the junction held 6 bases outside the gene matches. Germline V lookup: CDR1 SGHTA, CDR2 FQGNSA. CDR3 size: 16 residues. As DNA, the CDR3 is TGTGCCAGCAGCCCGGACAGGGGATGGAGCAATCAGCCCCAGCATTTT. Translation gives CASSPDRGWSNQPQHF.

The chain has TRBV4-2 and TRBJ2-3; 8 bases are a match to TRBD1. V was clipped by 0 bases and J by 2 bases; unmatched bases: 10. From germline, CDR1 is LGHNA and CDR2 YNFKEQ. The CDR3 extends over 18 amino acids. The chain's CDR3 is CASSQDPPGQASTDTQYF. The CDR3 DNA sequence: TGTGCCAGCAGCCAAGATCCTCCGGGACAGGCCTCCACAGATACGCAGTATTTT.

The J gene is TRBJ1-3, the V gene TRBV6-5; TRBD1 agrees at 12 bases. Germline CDR1 is MNHEY and CDR2 is SVGAGI. With V trimmed by 6 bases and J by 2 bases, 2 bases remained unmatched. The CDR3 is made up of 15 amino acids. The CDR3 coding sequence is TGTGCCAGCAGGCGGGACAGGGGGCCTGGAAACACCATATATTTT. It translates to CASRRDRGPGNTIYF.

A single count supports this clone. The rearrangement joins TRBV30 to TRBJ1-3, with TRBD1 matching 8 bases. V trimming: 5 bases; J trimming: 0 bases; junction bases outside the gene matches: 6. This CDR3 has 15 residues. Germline V gene data show CDR1 as GTSNPN and CDR2 as SVGIG (reference sequence). Written as DNA, the CDR3 is TGTGCCTGGGGCCGGGACAGGAGCTCTGGAAACACCATATATTTT. Its protein is CAWGRDRSSGNTIYF.

The rearrangement uses TRBV5-6 and TRBJ1-2; perhaps TRBD1 as D (5 bases). The CDR3 sequence is 18 residues long. Deletions cut 1 base from V and 4 bases from J, with 23 bases between. The germline gives CDR1 SGHDT, CDR2 YYEEEE. The CDR3 region is CASSLIGTVPRGGYGYTF. The CDR3 coding sequence is TGTGCCAGCAGCTTGATCGGAACAGTCCCCCGGGGGGGCTATGGCTACACCTTC.

Note on this clone: One end of the junction varies from germline; a read error may be responsible. V gene TRBV6-1 combines with J gene TRBJ1-2; TRBD1 is a possible D gene (6 bases). The germline V gene encodes CDR1 MNHNS and CDR2 SASEGT. This CDR3 contains 14 residues. CDR3 DNA sequence: TGTGCCAGCTGTGAGGGCTCAGGGGTTCGAGGCTACACCTTC. Translation gives CASCEGSGVRGYTF.

The sample holds a few counts of this clone. The chain combines TRBV5-6 with TRBJ1-3; D gene unclear. CDR3 size: 14 residues. Germline lookup yields CDR1 SGHDT and CDR2 YYEEEE. Between the trimmed V and J ends, which lost 7 bases and 0 bases, there was a span of 11 bases. CDR3 coding DNA: TGTGCCAGCCAAATCCTCGGCTCTGGAAACACCATATATTTT. As protein: CASQILGSGNTIYF.

This clone was picked up many times. The chain's CDR3 is CASSSTMTSVYEQYF. For the CDR3, the DNA is TGTGCCAGCAGCTCGACCATGACTAGCGTTTACGAGCAGTACTTC. The V call is TRBV5-4, the J call TRBJ2-7, with 8 positions matching TRBD2. The CDR3 loop spans 15 amino acids. V lost 3 bases to trimming and J lost 4 bases; unmatched junction nucleotides: 9. The germline gives CDR1 SGHNT, CDR2 YYREEE (reference sequence).

Turning to this clone: The junction departs from the called germline gene at one end, perhaps through a read error. The chain has TRBV2 and TRBJ1-6, with D uncertain. The CDR3 extends over 12 amino acids. Germline-derived CDR1 and CDR2 are SNHLY and FYNNEI. The CDR3 here is CASSEEMTYSSF. The CDR3 DNA reads as TGTGCCAGCAGTGAAGAGATGACTTACTCCTCGTTT.

J is TRBJ1-2 and V is TRBV7-9; 8 bases are shared with TRBD1. The V and J ends lost 4 bases and 2 bases, in that order; junction bases with no gene match: 3. CDR1 and CDR2 (germline): SEHNR, FQNEAQ (reference sequence). This CDR3 spans 14 amino acids. The CDR3 here is CASSYGQGNYGYTF. Written as DNA, the CDR3 is TGTGCCAGCAGCTATGGACAGGGAAACTATGGCTACACCTTC.

The V and J genes are TRBV6-5 and TRBJ2-7, with TRBD1 as a possible D gene (6 bases). V lost 4 bases and J 2 bases, leaving 12 bases between the germline ends. CDR1 and CDR2 (germline): MNHEY, SVGAGI. The length of the CDR3 is 14 residues. The CDR3 reads CASSSGDGTYEQYF. CDR3 DNA sequence: TGTGCCAGCAGTTCAGGGGACGGCACCTACGAGCAGTACTTC.

V usage is TRBV28 and J usage is TRBJ2-7; 7 bases align to TRBD1. The trim removed 1 base at V and 4 bases at J, leaving 4 bases unmatched. The CDR3 is made up of 14 amino acids. In germline, CDR1 is MDHEN, CDR2 SYDVKM. Here the CDR3 DNA reads TGTGCCAGCAGTTTATACAGGGGATGGTACGAGCAGTACTTC. This codes for CASSLYRGWYEQYF.

By sample fraction, this clone is medium-sized (0.01 to 0.1%). The chain combines TRBV6-5 with TRBJ1-2, with D unclear. Germline CDR1 and CDR2: MNHEY and SVGAGI. V was clipped by 10 bases and J by 4 bases, with 13 bases between them. The CDR3 runs 12 residues. The DNA for the CDR3 is TGTGCCACCGCGATTCCCGGCTATGGCTACACCTTC. This sequence encodes CATAIPGYGYTF.

This rearrangement joins TRBV9 to TRBJ2-3, with TRBD1 matching over 8 bases. After removal of 0 bases from V and 4 bases from J, the junction contained 4 bases not matched to a gene. Germline V lookup: CDR1 SGDLS, CDR2 YYNGEE. The CDR3 consists of 15 residues. The CDR3 DNA sequence: TGTGCCAGCAGCGTAGGCAGGGGGCAGGCAGATACGCAGTATTTT. Its protein is CASSVGRGQADTQYF. Full variable domain (outside the CDR3, taken from reference TRBV9 and TRBJ2-3): DSGVTQTPKHLITATGQRVTLRCSPRSGDLSVYWYQQSLDQGLQFLIQYYNGEERAKGNILERFSAQQFPDLHSELNLSSLELGDSALYFCASSVGRGQADTQYFGPGTRLTVL.

The chain combines TRBV2 with TRBJ2-5, with 10 bases that match TRBD1. This CDR3 is 14 amino acids long. The ends lost 1 base at V and 4 bases at J; junction bases unmatched: 0. CDR1 and CDR2 from the germline V gene are SNHLY and FYNNEI. The DNA for the CDR3 is TGTGCCAGCAGTGAAGGGACAGGGGGAGAGACCCAGTACTTC. It is translated as CASSEGTGGETQYF.

This clone came up once. The chain recombines TRBV6-5 with TRBJ1-4, with TRBD1 as a possible D gene (6 bases). From germline, CDR1 is MNHEY and CDR2 SVGAGI. The CDR3 runs 15 residues. V was shortened by 7 bases and J by 7 bases, with 19 bases between the two germline ends. Here the CDR3 reads CASTLTGRHGEKLFF. CDR3 nucleotide sequence: TGTGCCAGCACTCTGACAGGCCGTCATGGTGAAAAACTGTTTTTT.

The J gene is TRBJ2-1, the V gene TRBV5-1; 14 bases map to TRBD2. This CDR3 is 17 amino acids long. Germline-derived CDR1 and CDR2 are SGHRS and YFSETQ. V was pared by 4 bases and J by 5 bases, with 8 bases of the junction left unmatched. The CDR3 DNA sequence: TGCGCCAGCAGCAAGACTAGCGGGAGGGCCATAGACAATGAGCAGTTCTTC. Translated, it gives CASSKTSGRAIDNEQFF. Full variable domain (rest looked up from reference TRBV5-1 and TRBJ2-1): KAGVTQTPRYLIKTRGQQVTLSCSPISGHRSVSWYQQTPGQGLQFLFEYFSETQRNKGNFPGRFSGRQFSNSRSEMNVSTLELGDSALYLCASSKTSGRAIDNEQFFGPGTRLTVL.

V is TRBV12-5 and J is TRBJ2-3; TRBD2 matches 10 bases. The germline V gene has CDR1 LGHNT and CDR2 FRNRAP. CDR3 length equals 13 residues. The junction had 1 base not matched to a gene; V was cut back by 7 bases and J by 3 bases. CDR3 in amino acids: CASVSGGTDTQYF. The CDR3 DNA reads as TGTGCTAGTGTTAGCGGGGGGACAGATACGCAGTATTTT.

This sequence joins TRBV9 and TRBJ1-1; D gene unclear. This CDR3 contains 14 residues. Germline lookup yields CDR1 SGDLS and CDR2 YYNGEE. The V end was cut by 3 bases, the J end by 3 bases, with 12 bases between. The CDR3 nucleotides read TGTGCCAGCAGCGAGCGGGGAGAGGACACTGAAGCTTTCTTT. Protein product: CASSERGEDTEAFF.

The J gene is TRBJ1-1, the V gene TRBV5-1; no clear D. Germline V gene lookup returns CDR1 SGHRS and CDR2 YFSETQ. The length of the CDR3 is 14 residues. The V and J ends lost 0 bases and 5 bases respectively, with 11 bases between them. DNA for the CDR3: TGCGCCAGCAGCTTGGAGGGAGTGCGGACTGAAGCTTTCTTT. Translated: CASSLEGVRTEAFF.

The chain joins TRBV14 to TRBJ1-2; 9 bases fit TRBD1. The germline CDR1 and CDR2 sequences are SGHDN and FVKESK. Germline trimming cut 4 bases from V and 4 bases from J; bases unmatched to any gene: 4. The CDR3 runs 14 residues. CDR3 DNA sequence: TGTGCCAGCAGCCCGGGACAGGGAACCTATGGCTACACCTTC. It translates to CASSPGQGTYGYTF.